One sample yielded the 16 T cell receptor beta chains listed below, sequenced in a study of T cell repertoires in cytomegalovirus infection. TCRdb itself ran the reads through MiXCR, one entry per CDR3 protein. The sample consists of roughly 500,000 distinct CDR3 sequences, about 42% of them appearing once. No cognate antigen is known for these TCRs. This specimen was cultured PBMCs, taken from culture after CMV antigen stimulation. These receptors came from a human donor in good health (CMV status not recorded). Some clones in this sample may be carry-over from other donors' samples.

This clonotype was seen ten or more times. This chain connects TRBV7-9 to TRBJ1-1; TRBD1 matches 9 bases. CDR3 length: 14 amino acids. V trimming: 3 bases; J trimming: 5 bases; junction bases outside the gene matches: 4. Germline CDR1 is SEHNR and CDR2 is FQNEAQ (reference sequence). The CDR3 sequence is CASSFGQGRTEAFF. The CDR3 bases are TGTGCCAGCAGCTTCGGACAGGGGAGGACTGAAGCTTTCTTT.

As concerns this clonotype: This may be a read error: a much more frequent sequence differs by one nucleotide. This chain's CDR3 is CASSITSTDTQYF. In nucleotides, the CDR3 is TGTGCCAGCAGCATAACTAGCACAGATACGCAGTATTTT. The chain uses TRBV7-2 and TRBJ2-3, with D unresolved. The CDR3 is 13 residues long. Trimming cost V 5 bases and J 0 bases, with 6 bases left between them. CDR1 and CDR2 (germline): SGHTA, FQGNSA.

The chain recombines TRBV19 with TRBJ1-6; D is unclear. The CDR3 totals 17 residues. Germline CDR1 and CDR2: LNHDA and SQIVND (reference sequence). Trimming shortened V by 0 bases and J by 0 bases, and 9 bases separated the two germline ends. The CDR3 region is CASSIDPRSSYNSPLHF. CDR3 DNA: TGTGCCAGTAGTATAGATCCGCGAAGCTCCTATAATTCACCCCTCCACTTT. Based on the CDR3 plus reference TRBV19 and TRBJ1-6, the full variable domain is DGGITQSPKYLFRKEGQNVTLSCEQNLNHDAMYWYRQDPGQGLRLIYYSQIVNDFQKGDIAEGYSVSREKKESFPLTVTSAQKNPTAFYLCASSIDPRSSYNSPLHFGNGTRLTVT.

The chain combines TRBV12-3 or TRBV12-4 with TRBJ2-1, with D possibly being TRBD1 or TRBD2 (6 bases each). The CDR3 length is 18 residues. Trimming shortened V by 1 base and J by 2 bases, and 18 bases separated the two germline ends. CDR3 sequence reads: CASSLEGGGRGPYNEQFF. The CDR3 DNA reads as TGTGCCAGCAGTTTAGAAGGGGGAGGCAGGGGACCCTACAATGAGCAGTTCTTC.

This clonotype was counted only a few times. The chain has TRBV6-1 and TRBJ1-5; D not certain. The V gene lost 4 bases and the J gene lost 0 bases, with 10 bases spanning the gap. The CDR3 loop spans 15 amino acids. CDR1 and CDR2 from the germline V gene are MNHNS and SASEGT. CDR3 coding DNA: TGTGCCAGCAGTGCGTTTAGCTATAGCAATCAGCCCCAGCATTTT. Encoded protein: CASSAFSYSNQPQHF.

This sequence joins TRBV28 and TRBJ2-1; D perhaps matches TRBD1 (6 bases). V was trimmed by 8 bases and J by 4 bases, leaving 12 bases between them. The CDR3 totals 13 residues. Looked up from germline, CDR1 is MDHEN and CDR2 is SYDVKM. For the CDR3, the DNA is TGTGCCAGCCGGCGGACAGAGTACAATGAGCAGTTCTTC. Residues: CASRRTEYNEQFF.

This chain joins TRBV29-1 and TRBJ1-3; D gene uncertain. Germline V gene lookup returns CDR1 SQVTM and CDR2 ANQGSEA. This CDR3 region has 13 residues. Trimming removed 1 base from V and 4 bases from J, with 8 bases in between. The CDR3 nucleotides are TGCAGCGTTGAAGGGACCTCAGGAAACACCATATATTTT. Encoded protein: CSVEGTSGNTIYF. The variable domain in full, with the rest retrieved from reference TRBV29-1 and TRBJ1-3, is SAVISQKPSRDICQRGTSLTIQCQVDSQVTMMFWYRQQPGQSLTLIATANQGSEATYESGFVIDKFPISRPNLTFSTLTVSNMSPEDSSIYLCSVEGTSGNTIYFGEGSWLTVV.

CDR3 protein: CAISEQGTSGFNEQFF. The CDR3 DNA is TGTGCCATCAGTGAGCAGGGGACTAGCGGATTCAATGAGCAGTTCTTC. The chain is built from TRBV10-3 and TRBJ2-1, with 11 bases fitting TRBD2. The CDR3 consists of 16 residues. Looked up from germline, CDR1 is ENHRY and CDR2 is SYGVKD. V trimming: 2 bases; J trimming: 6 bases; junction bases outside the gene matches: 6.

This clonotype was seen only a few times. The V gene is TRBV20-1, the J gene TRBJ1-5; 7 nucleotides align to TRBD1. Losses at the gene ends were 3 bases for V and 3 bases for J; bases not matched to a gene: 5. The CDR3 covers 14 residues. CDR1 is DFQATT, CDR2 SNEGSKA, per germline (reference sequence). The CDR3 sequence is CSASGTADNQPQHF. CDR3 coding DNA: TGCAGTGCTAGCGGGACAGCGGACAATCAGCCCCAGCATTTT.

This chain connects TRBV7-6 to TRBJ2-1; 15 nucleotides align to TRBD2. Germline V gene data show CDR1 as SGHVS and CDR2 as FNYEAQ. V was clipped by 5 bases and J by 8 bases; unmatched bases: 13. This CDR3 is 18 amino acids long. CDR3 bases: TGTGCCAGCAGCCGCGGACTAGCGGGAGGGGGGGCTCGTGATGAGCAGTTCTTC. Translation: CASSRGLAGGGARDEQFF.

The chain has TRBV7-2 and TRBJ2-2; D ambiguous. Germline lookup yields CDR1 SGHTA and CDR2 FQGNSA. V lost 5 bases, J lost 4 bases, and 17 bases lay in between. CDR3 length: 16 amino acids. As DNA, the CDR3 is TGTGCCAGCAGCCTTTTTCGCTGGGGTGGCACCGGGGAGCTGTTTTTT. It codes for CASSLFRWGGTGELFF.

This clonotype has a single count. The V call is TRBV12-3 or TRBV12-4, the J call TRBJ1-1; possible D gene TRBD1, 6 bases. This CDR3 spans 12 amino acids. The V end was cut by 6 bases, the J end by 7 bases, with 12 bases between. Here the CDR3 DNA reads TGTGCCAGCAGGGGCGGGGACATTGAAGCTTTCTTT. Translation gives CASRGGDIEAFF.

The J gene is TRBJ2-5, the V gene TRBV20-1; 8 bases match TRBD2. Germline CDR1 reads DFQATT; CDR2 reads SNEGSKA (reference sequence). The CDR3 extends over 15 amino acids. Trimming took 3 bases from V and 5 from J; bases not matched to a gene: 11. Written as DNA, the CDR3 is TGCAGTGCTAGTTACCGGGGGGGCCTGCGGGAGACCCAGTACTTC. Its translation is CSASYRGGLRETQYF.

This chain connects TRBV10-3 to TRBJ1-2; perhaps TRBD1 as D (5 bases). CDR1 and CDR2 (germline): ENHRY, SYGVKD. Trimming stripped 10 bases from V and 6 bases from J, with 18 bases between. This CDR3 spans 13 amino acids. The DNA for the CDR3 is TGTGCCACCGGGAGGTTTCAGGGACATGGCTACACCTTC. Residues: CATGRFQGHGYTF.

CDR3 sequence reads: CASTIGRGQVDTGELFF. For the CDR3, the DNA is TGTGCCAGCACCATAGGGAGGGGACAGGTGGATACCGGGGAGCTGTTTTTT. The chain has TRBV7-8 and TRBJ2-2; perhaps TRBD1 as D (8 bases). Germline CDR1 SGHVS, CDR2 FQNEAQ. The V and J ends lost 7 bases and 5 bases respectively, with 23 bases between them. The CDR3 is 17 amino acids.

The J gene is TRBJ2-7, the V gene TRBV7-2; D call uncertain. Looked up from germline, CDR1 is SGHTA and CDR2 is FQGNSA. Trimming stripped 1 base from V and 3 bases from J, with 10 bases between. The CDR3 has 14 amino acids. The CDR3 DNA reads as TGTGCCAGCAGCTTAGAGGCCTTGTACTACGAGCAGTACTTC. It translates to CASSLEALYYEQYF.